Listed below are T cell receptor beta chains from one sample, sequenced in a study of T cell repertoires in cytomegalovirus infection. TCRdb reanalysed the reads using MiXCR and keeps one entry per CDR3 protein. Seen here are under 250,000 distinct CDR3 sequences, around 6.2% observed once, and the top ten hold around 6.9%. The specimen was PBMCs. The receptors derive from a human donor in good health (CMV status not recorded). Some clones in this sample may be carry-over from other donors' samples. CDR3s include the opening cysteine and the closing phenylalanine or tryptophan. Fields, in order: D gene, V gene, clone size, J gene, CDR3 DNA, CDR3 protein. A D gene is named only where the DNA matches it firmly. Some rows have no size entry. The others give once, few or many, or a class for an expanded clone.

d_call: NA; v_call: TRBV20-1; clone_size: NA; j_call: TRBJ1-1; cdr3_nt: TGCAGTGCTAGAGAGCCCAGGGGCGCGAACACTGAAGCTTTCTTT; cdr3_aa: CSAREPRGANTEAFF
d_call: NA; v_call: TRBV20-1; clone_size: many; j_call: TRBJ2-3; cdr3_nt: TGCAGTGCTAGTGTACAGGGCACAGATACGCAGTATTTT; cdr3_aa: CSASVQGTDTQYF
d_call: NA; v_call: TRBV7-6; clone_size: many; j_call: TRBJ2-3; cdr3_nt: TGTGCCAGCAGCCTTCGAATCCGAGATACGCAGTATTTT; cdr3_aa: CASSLRIRDTQYF
d_call: NA; v_call: TRBV5-1; clone_size: many; j_call: TRBJ2-7; cdr3_nt: TGCGCCAGCAGCTCTGACTTATCCTGGGACGAGCAGTACTTC; cdr3_aa: CASSSDLSWDEQYF
d_call: NA; v_call: TRBV28; clone_size: many; j_call: TRBJ1-1; cdr3_nt: TGTGCCAGCAGCTTCCCAGGGTTCGGTGGTCTGAACACTGAAGCTTTCTTT; cdr3_aa: CASSFPGFGGLNTEAFF
d_call: NA; v_call: TRBV2; clone_size: many; j_call: TRBJ2-1; cdr3_nt: TGTGCCAGCAGTGAGGTGGTAGCAGAGCGGCAGTTCTTC; cdr3_aa: CASSEVVAERQFF
d_call: NA; v_call: TRBV5-6; clone_size: few; j_call: TRBJ2-1; cdr3_nt: TGTGCCAGCAGCTTGGAACTTGACGCCCGATACAATGAGCAGTTCTTC; cdr3_aa: CASSLELDARYNEQFF
d_call: TRBD2; v_call: TRBV5-4; clone_size: few; j_call: TRBJ2-3; cdr3_nt: TGTGCCAGCAGTTTTTCGACTAGCGGGCTCACAGATACGCAGTATTTT; cdr3_aa: CASSFSTSGLTDTQYF
d_call: NA; v_call: TRBV20-1; clone_size: many; j_call: TRBJ1-5; cdr3_nt: TGCAGTGCCGGAGCGGGTAGCAATCAGCCCCAGCATTTT; cdr3_aa: CSAGAGSNQPQHF
d_call: NA; v_call: TRBV7-2; clone_size: many; j_call: TRBJ1-3; cdr3_nt: TGTGCCAGCAGCTTCCGGGGCTATCAGGCTGGAAACACCATATATTTT; cdr3_aa: CASSFRGYQAGNTIYF
d_call: NA; v_call: TRBV7-6; clone_size: many; j_call: TRBJ1-1; cdr3_nt: TGTGCCAGCAGCTTAGGTACAGCCGGCACTGAAGCTTTCTTT; cdr3_aa: CASSLGTAGTEAFF
d_call: NA; v_call: TRBV20-1; clone_size: many; j_call: TRBJ1-1; cdr3_nt: TGCAGTGCGCCCGACAGTTCCTTGAACACTGAAGCTTTCTTT; cdr3_aa: CSAPDSSLNTEAFF
d_call: NA; v_call: TRBV7-2; clone_size: many; j_call: TRBJ2-5; cdr3_nt: TGTGCCAGCTCCCCCTGGGAAAAAGGGACCCAGTACTTC; cdr3_aa: CASSPWEKGTQYF
d_call: NA; v_call: TRBV14; clone_size: many; j_call: TRBJ1-6; cdr3_nt: TGTGCCAGCAGCCAAGATCTGGCAGGGTTATCACCCCTCCACTTT; cdr3_aa: CASSQDLAGLSPLHF
d_call: TRBD1; v_call: TRBV29-1; clone_size: many; j_call: TRBJ2-2; cdr3_nt: TGCAGCGTTGATGGGGACAGCAACACCGGGGAGCTGTTTTTT; cdr3_aa: CSVDGDSNTGELFF
d_call: NA; v_call: TRBV29-1; clone_size: many; j_call: TRBJ2-3; cdr3_nt: TGCAGCCTAAGGGGCGGTAGCACAGATACGCAGTATTTT; cdr3_aa: CSLRGGSTDTQYF
d_call: NA; v_call: TRBV6-5; clone_size: few; j_call: TRBJ1-2; cdr3_nt: TGTGCCAGCAGTTACTTTGCGGGAGGCTACACCTTC; cdr3_aa: CASSYFAGGYTF
d_call: NA; v_call: TRBV7-2; clone_size: many; j_call: TRBJ2-6; cdr3_nt: TGTGCCAGCAGCTTAGCCCCCCGTGGGGCCAACGTCCTGACTTTC; cdr3_aa: CASSLAPRGANVLTF
d_call: NA; v_call: TRBV20-1; clone_size: many; j_call: TRBJ2-3; cdr3_nt: TGCAGTGCTAGAGATCGCAGGGGCACAGATACGCAGTATTTT; cdr3_aa: CSARDRRGTDTQYF
d_call: NA; v_call: TRBV4-1; clone_size: many; j_call: TRBJ2-1; cdr3_nt: TGCGCCAGCAGCCAAGGTCAGATGAGGATCAATGAGCAGTTCTTC; cdr3_aa: CASSQGQMRINEQFF
d_call: NA; v_call: TRBV20-1; clone_size: few; j_call: TRBJ2-2; cdr3_nt: TGCAGTGCTAGAGATCGGGGCAGCACCGGGGAGCTGTTTTTT; cdr3_aa: CSARDRGSTGELFF
d_call: NA; v_call: TRBV15; clone_size: many; j_call: TRBJ2-2; cdr3_nt: TGTGCCACCAGCAGGCCCACAGGGAAGGGAGCAACCGGGGAGCTGTTTTTT; cdr3_aa: CATSRPTGKGATGELFF
d_call: TRBD1; v_call: TRBV27; clone_size: many; j_call: TRBJ1-6; cdr3_nt: TGTGCCAGCAGTTGGGGACAGAATTCACCCCTCCACTTT; cdr3_aa: CASSWGQNSPLHF
d_call: NA; v_call: TRBV10-3; clone_size: many; j_call: TRBJ1-2; cdr3_nt: TGTGCCATCAGGCGGGACGGACGTCCGGAAGGCTACACCTTC; cdr3_aa: CAIRRDGRPEGYTF
d_call: TRBD2; v_call: TRBV19; clone_size: NA; j_call: TRBJ2-1; cdr3_nt: TGTGCCAGTAGTATCCCCCTGAGAAGCGGGGGTTACAATGAGCAGTTCTTC; cdr3_aa: CASSIPLRSGGYNEQFF
d_call: NA; v_call: TRBV7-9; clone_size: many; j_call: TRBJ2-2; cdr3_nt: TGTGCCAACCCACCGCCGGGGGGCAGGGGGGAGCTGTTTTTT; cdr3_aa: CANPPPGGRGELFF
d_call: NA; v_call: TRBV6-6; clone_size: many; j_call: TRBJ2-7; cdr3_nt: TGTGCCAGCAGGTTTGGGTTACCCTACGAGCAGTACTTC; cdr3_aa: CASRFGLPYEQYF
d_call: NA; v_call: TRBV6-2/TRBV6-3; clone_size: many; j_call: TRBJ1-1; cdr3_nt: TGTGCCAGCACAGGGATAACGGACACTGAAGCTTTCTTT; cdr3_aa: CASTGITDTEAFF
d_call: NA; v_call: TRBV12-3/TRBV12-4; clone_size: many; j_call: TRBJ2-1; cdr3_nt: TGTGCCAGCAGTGCCCGGAGTTCCCTCTCCTACAATGAGCAGTTCTTC; cdr3_aa: CASSARSSLSYNEQFF
d_call: NA; v_call: TRBV6-2/TRBV6-3; clone_size: many; j_call: TRBJ1-6; cdr3_nt: TGTGCCAGCAGTTACACAAGAAGTTCAGGGGCTTCACCCCTCCACTTT; cdr3_aa: CASSYTRSSGASPLHF
d_call: NA; v_call: TRBV29-1; clone_size: NA; j_call: TRBJ2-1; cdr3_nt: TGCAGCGTTGCGTTCATAGGGAATGAGCAGTTCTTC; cdr3_aa: CSVAFIGNEQFF